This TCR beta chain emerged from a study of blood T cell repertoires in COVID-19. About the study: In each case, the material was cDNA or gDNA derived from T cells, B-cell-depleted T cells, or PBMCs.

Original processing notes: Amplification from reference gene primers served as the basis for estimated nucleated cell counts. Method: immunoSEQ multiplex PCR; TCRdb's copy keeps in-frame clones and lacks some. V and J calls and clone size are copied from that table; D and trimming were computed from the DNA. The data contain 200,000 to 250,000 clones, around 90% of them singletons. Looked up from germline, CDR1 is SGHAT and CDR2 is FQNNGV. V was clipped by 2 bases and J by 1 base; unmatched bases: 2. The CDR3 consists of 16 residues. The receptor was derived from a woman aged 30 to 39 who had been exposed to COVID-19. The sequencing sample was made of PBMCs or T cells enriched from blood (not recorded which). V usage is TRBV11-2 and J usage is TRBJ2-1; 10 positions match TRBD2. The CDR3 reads CASSLKAGGSYNEQFF. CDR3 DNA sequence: TGTGCCAGCAGCTTAAAAGCGGGAGGGTCCTACAATGAGCAGTTCTTC.